Listed below are T cell receptor beta chains from one sample, sequenced in a study of cytomegalovirus exposure and HLA in healthy donors. Profiling relied on immunoSEQ multiplex PCR, and the TCRdb table lists in-frame clones only, not all of them. The sample shows roughly 350,000 clones, 86% of them seen only once. Sequencing was performed on PBMCs. These receptors were taken from a woman younger than 35 in good health and CMV-seronegative. CDR3s include the opening cysteine and the closing phenylalanine or tryptophan. Each record gives: clone size, D gene, V gene, J gene, CDR3 DNA, CDR3 protein. The D gene is left open where the match is weak. Some rows have no size entry. The others give once, few or many, or a class for an expanded clone.

size: NA; D: NA; V: TRBV4-2; J: TRBJ1-2; DNA: TGTGCCAGCAGCCAAGAGGGGAGAGGGAGGTATGGCTACACCTTC; CDR3: CASSQEGRGRYGYTF
size: NA; D: TRBD2; V: TRBV9; J: TRBJ2-2; DNA: TGTGCCAGCAGCGTAGAGATAGCGGGAGAGGGCGGGGAGCTGTTTTTT; CDR3: CASSVEIAGEGGELFF
size: NA; D: TRBD1; V: TRBV28; J: TRBJ2-3; DNA: TGTGCCAGCAGTTGGGGGGACAGGGCACCCCTTTTT; CDR3: CASSWGDRAPLF
size: NA; D: TRBD1; V: TRBV27; J: TRBJ1-2; DNA: TGTGCCAGCAGTTTAGACCCACAGGGGGCCTATGGCTACACCTTC; CDR3: CASSLDPQGAYGYTF
size: NA; D: TRBD1; V: TRBV2; J: TRBJ1-3; DNA: TGTGCCACGTCCGAGGGACAGCCTTCTCTAACGGGAAACACCATATATTTT; CDR3: CATSEGQPSLTGNTIYF
size: NA; D: TRBD1; V: TRBV2; J: TRBJ1-5; DNA: TGTGCCAGCAGTGAAATAGGGACAGTCCTTAGCAATCAGCCCCAGCATTTT; CDR3: CASSEIGTVLSNQPQHF
size: NA; D: NA; V: TRBV6-6; J: TRBJ1-1; DNA: TGTGCCAGCAGTGCCGGGATTCGCACTGAAGCTTTCTTT; CDR3: CASSAGIRTEAFF
size: NA; D: NA; V: TRBV9; J: TRBJ2-1; DNA: TGTGCCAGCAGCGTGTTATCCGGGCAGGGCAATGAGCAGTTCTTC; CDR3: CASSVLSGQGNEQFF
size: NA; D: NA; V: TRBV19; J: TRBJ2-1; DNA: TGTGCCAGTAGTATCGCAGGGACAGAGCAGTTCTTC; CDR3: CASSIAGTEQFF
size: NA; D: NA; V: TRBV4-1; J: TRBJ2-7; DNA: TGCGCCAGCAGCAGAGGGCTCACGTACGAGCAGTACTTC; CDR3: CASSRGLTYEQYF
size: NA; D: NA; V: TRBV6-1; J: TRBJ1-5; DNA: TGTGCCAGCAGTGAAGCGGGGTCGGGACAGCCCCAGCATTTT; CDR3: CASSEAGSGQPQHF
size: NA; D: NA; V: TRBV2; J: TRBJ2-5; DNA: TGTGCCAGCAGCAAACAAGAGACCCAGTACTTC; CDR3: CASSKQETQYF
size: NA; D: TRBD1; V: TRBV27; J: TRBJ1-4; DNA: TGTGCCAGCAGCCAGGGGGCGGTTAATGAAAAACTGTTTTTT; CDR3: CASSQGAVNEKLFF
size: NA; D: NA; V: TRBV4-1; J: TRBJ2-7; DNA: TGCGCCAGCAGCCCCATCGCGGCAGGGGACTACGAGCAGTACTTC; CDR3: CASSPIAAGDYEQYF
size: NA; D: TRBD2; V: TRBV28; J: TRBJ2-5; DNA: TGTGCCAGCAGTTTTGGGGGGGACCAAGAGACCCAGTACTTC; CDR3: CASSFGGDQETQYF
size: NA; D: TRBD1; V: TRBV29-1; J: TRBJ1-2; DNA: TGCAGCGTTCGACAGGGGATCTATGGCTACACCTTC; CDR3: CSVRQGIYGYTF
size: NA; D: TRBD2; V: TRBV25-1; J: TRBJ2-3; DNA: TGTGCCAGCAGTGATAGCGGGAGATTCACAGATACGCAGTATTTT; CDR3: CASSDSGRFTDTQYF
size: once; D: NA; V: TRBV19; J: TRBJ2-7; DNA: TGTGCCAGTAGTATCGAGACAGAGTCCTACGAGCAGTACTTC; CDR3: CASSIETESYEQYF
size: NA; D: NA; V: TRBV27; J: TRBJ2-2; DNA: TGTGCCAGCAGTTTCGCGAACACCGGGGAGCTGTTTTTT; CDR3: CASSFANTGELFF
size: NA; D: TRBD1; V: TRBV19; J: TRBJ2-7; DNA: TGTGCCAGTAGTGCAATCAGGGGGCCCCCTTACGAGCAGTACTTC; CDR3: CASSAIRGPPYEQYF
size: NA; D: TRBD2; V: TRBV9; J: TRBJ2-1; DNA: TGTGCCAGCAGTCCCCACATAGCGGGAGGCAACAATGAGCAGTTCTTC; CDR3: CASSPHIAGGNNEQFF
size: few; D: TRBD2; V: TRBV14; J: TRBJ2-1; DNA: TGTGCCAGCACGACTAGCGGAAAGACTTATGAGCAGTTCTTC; CDR3: CASTTSGKTYEQFF
size: NA; D: NA; V: TRBV6-5; J: TRBJ2-3; DNA: TGTGCCAGCAGTTACTCCTCAGGCCAAATCACAGATACGCAGTATTTT; CDR3: CASSYSSGQITDTQYF
size: NA; D: NA; V: TRBV7-2; J: TRBJ1-5; DNA: TGTGCCAGCAGCCCGTCGGGTCAGCCCCAGCATTTT; CDR3: CASSPSGQPQHF
size: NA; D: TRBD2; V: TRBV7-2; J: TRBJ2-5; DNA: TGTGCCAGCAGCTCAGGACTAGCCATCGAGACCCAGTACTTC; CDR3: CASSSGLAIETQYF
size: NA; D: NA; V: TRBV7-7; J: TRBJ2-1; DNA: TGTGCTAGCAGCTTTTCACTAGAGAGTCATCAGTTCTTC; CDR3: CASSFSLESHQFF